The T cell receptor beta chain under discussion was sequenced for a study of radiation and T cells in renal cell carcinoma. Regarding the study as a whole: Top tumor clonotypes rose in blood 2 weeks post-radiation, then contracted.

Regarding time point: blood 4 weeks post-SBRT, at nephrectomy. The treatment was: 15 Gy SBRT to primary tumor, nephrectomy 4 weeks later. Radiation-treated patients gave blood at baseline, week 2 and week 4. Clear cell pathology was present in this patient's renal cell carcinoma. CDR1 is LGHNA, CDR2 YSLEER, per germline. The CDR3 runs to 18 residues. V shed 5 bases, J shed 0 bases, and the junction held 10 bases outside the gene matches. TCRdb's table, derived via immunoSEQ multiplex PCR, lists solely in-frame clones and lacks some. Of around 81,000 clones listed, 70% to 90% are singletons. A word on this clone: Its antigen is as yet unknown.

The material sequenced was blood, taken from a patient whose treatment included radiotherapy and nephrectomy. The chain employs TRBV4-3 and TRBJ1-4, with 9 bases that match TRBD1. This clonotype originated in a man over 45 with renal cell carcinoma. CDR3 DNA sequence: TGCGCCAGCAGCTCTCGGACAGGGGCAGACGCAACTAATGAAAAACTGTTTTTT. It encodes CASSSRTGADATNEKLFF.